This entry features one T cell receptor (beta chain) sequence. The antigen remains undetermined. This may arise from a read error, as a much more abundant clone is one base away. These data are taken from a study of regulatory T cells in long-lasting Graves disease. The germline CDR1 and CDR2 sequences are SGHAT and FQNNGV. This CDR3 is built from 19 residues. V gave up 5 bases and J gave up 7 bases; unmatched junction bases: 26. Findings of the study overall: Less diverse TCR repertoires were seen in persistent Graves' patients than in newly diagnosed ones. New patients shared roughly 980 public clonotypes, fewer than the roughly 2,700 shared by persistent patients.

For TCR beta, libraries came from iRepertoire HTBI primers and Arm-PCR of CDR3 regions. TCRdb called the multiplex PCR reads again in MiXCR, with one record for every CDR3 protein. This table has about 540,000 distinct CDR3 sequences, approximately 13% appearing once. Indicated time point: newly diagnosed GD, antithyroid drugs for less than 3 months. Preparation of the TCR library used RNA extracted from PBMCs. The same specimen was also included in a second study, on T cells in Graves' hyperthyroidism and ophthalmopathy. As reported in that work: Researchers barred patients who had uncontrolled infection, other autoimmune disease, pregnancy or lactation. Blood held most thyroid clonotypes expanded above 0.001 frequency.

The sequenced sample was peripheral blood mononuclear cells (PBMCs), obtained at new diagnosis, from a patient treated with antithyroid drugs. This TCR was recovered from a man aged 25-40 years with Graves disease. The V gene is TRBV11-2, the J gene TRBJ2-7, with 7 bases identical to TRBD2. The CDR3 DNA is TGTGCCAGCAGCCCATCGAACGGAAGGTCTAGCGGCCCCTACAATGAGCAGTACTTC. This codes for CASSPSNGRSSGPYNEQYF.